A single sample gave rise to the 13 T cell receptor beta chains below, sequenced in a study of blood T cell repertoires in COVID-19. Only in-frame clones appear in the TCRdb table, and some are missing; sequencing was by immunoSEQ multiplex PCR. The data hold approximately 170,000 clones, with approximately 88% observed a single time. Source material: PBMCs or T cells enriched from blood (not recorded which). The receptors stem from a woman under 30 who had recovered from COVID-19.

The chain couples TRBV19 to TRBJ1-6; D remains ambiguous. This CDR3 comprises 12 residues. Germline V gene data show CDR1 as LNHDA and CDR2 as SQIVND (reference sequence). Trimming took off 6 bases at V and 7 bases at J, with 7 bases between the two ends. The CDR3 nucleotides are TGTGCCAGTAGCGGAGGGAATTCACCCCTCCACTTT. It yields the protein CASSGGNSPLHF.

Comments on this clone: A read error may produce the germline difference seen at one junction end. CDR3 in amino acids: CASSLRGGGLPLETQYF. The CDR3 DNA is TGTGCTAGCAGCTTACGGGGGGGCGGGCTCCCACTGGAGACCCAGTACTTC. The genes are TRBV7-7 and TRBJ2-5, with 8 bases fitting TRBD2. The CDR3 sequence is 17 residues long. Germline V gene sequence: CDR1 SSHAT, CDR2 FNYEAQ (reference sequence).

V and J are TRBV7-6 and TRBJ2-1, with 7 nucleotides matching TRBD2. Germline V CDR1 and CDR2: SGHVS, FNYEAQ. V lost 0 bases to trimming and J lost 6 bases; unmatched junction nucleotides: 2. This CDR3 is 14 amino acids long. CDR3 residues: CASSLALAVNEQFF. CDR3 DNA sequence: TGTGCCAGCAGCTTAGCCCTAGCGGTCAATGAGCAGTTCTTC.

V usage is TRBV9 and J usage is TRBJ2-3; D is undetermined. Trimming left V 2 bases short and J 1 base short, with 11 bases between. The CDR3 loop spans 15 amino acids. Germline V lookup: CDR1 SGDLS, CDR2 YYNGEE. In DNA form, the CDR3 reads TGTGCCAGCAGCGTCTCCGGGTCCCGCACAGATACGCAGTATTTT. This gives the protein CASSVSGSRTDTQYF.

The chain combines TRBV30 with TRBJ2-7; possible D gene TRBD1, 6 bases. The V end was cut by 3 bases, the J end by 2 bases, with 11 bases between. The CDR3 has 13 residues. Germline CDR1 GTSNPN, CDR2 SVGIG (reference sequence). CDR3 nucleotides: TGTGCCTGGAGAAGGCAGGGGACCTACGAGCAGTACTTC. This sequence encodes CAWRRQGTYEQYF.

This chain uses TRBV19 with TRBJ1-1, with a tentative D call TRBD1 (5 bases). The length of the CDR3 is 14 residues. V gave up 5 bases and J gave up 5 bases, with 15 bases separating them. Germline loops: CDR1 LNHDA, CDR2 SQIVND (reference sequence). This chain's CDR3 is CASSFDRLGTEAFF. CDR3 DNA: TGTGCCAGTAGTTTCGACAGACTGGGGACTGAAGCTTTCTTT.

CDR3 in DNA: TGTGCCTGGAGTGTGGGTCAGGGCTACGAGCAGTACTTC. Residues: CAWSVGQGYEQYF. The chain combines TRBV30 with TRBJ2-7, with D perhaps matching TRBD1 (5 bases). Germline V gene lookup returns CDR1 GTSNPN and CDR2 SVGIG (reference sequence). Trimming took 0 bases from V and 3 from J, leaving 9 bases between them. The CDR3 contains 13 residues. Combining the CDR3 with reference TRBV30 and TRBJ2-7 gives the whole variable domain SQTIHQWPATLVQPVGSPLSLECTVEGTSNPNLYWYRQAAGRGLQLLFYSVGIGQISSEVPQNLSASRPQDRQFILSSKKLLLSDSGFYLCAWSVGQGYEQYFGPGTRLTVT.

The chain combines TRBV5-3 with TRBJ1-5; TRBD1 agrees at 8 bases. TRBV5-3 is assigned to the ORF class and has an uncertain function. V lost 4 bases to trimming and J lost 7 bases; unmatched junction nucleotides: 10. The CDR3 is 15 residues long. The CDR3 nucleotides are TGTGCCAGAAGCGCTACAGGGGGGTTTTCACAGCCCCAGCATTTT. Residues: CARSATGGFSQPQHF.

The chain combines TRBV28 with TRBJ1-4, with TRBD1 as a possible D gene (5 bases). Germline CDR1 MDHEN, CDR2 SYDVKM. The CDR3 loop spans 14 amino acids. The V end lost 0 bases, the J end lost 8 bases, and 10 bases lay between the germline ends. The DNA of the CDR3 is TGTGCCAGCAGTTTATGGGGGGGTAGCGAAAAACTGTTTTTT. As protein: CASSLWGGSEKLFF. Using reference TRBV28 and TRBJ1-4 for the parts outside the CDR3, the full variable domain is DVKVTQSSRYLVKRTGEKVFLECVQDMDHENMFWYRQDPGLGLRLIYFSYDVKMKEKGDIPEGYSVSREKKERFSLILESASTNQTSMYLCASSLWGGSEKLFFGSGTQLSVL.

This chain uses TRBV18 with TRBJ1-5; D gene ambiguous. The V gene's germline CDR1 is KGHSH and CDR2 LQKENI. This CDR3 comprises 13 residues. Trimming removed 4 bases from V and 5 bases from J, with 9 bases in between. The CDR3, as DNA: TGTGCCAGCTCACGTGGAGATGATCAGCCCCAGCATTTT. It translates to CASSRGDDQPQHF.

V and J are TRBV30 and TRBJ1-1; D call uncertain. Germline V gives CDR1 GTSNPN, CDR2 SVGIG (reference sequence). The CDR3 runs to 14 residues. V was shortened by 0 bases and J by 5 bases, with 13 bases between the two germline ends. CDR3 amino acids: CAWSVRRGGTEAFF. The CDR3 nucleotides are TGTGCCTGGAGTGTACGGCGGGGAGGGACTGAAGCTTTCTTT.

The chain couples TRBV2 to TRBJ1-2; 7 nucleotides line up with TRBD1. V was clipped by 2 bases and J by 4 bases; unmatched bases: 4. The CDR3 runs to 14 residues. Germline V CDR1 and CDR2: SNHLY, FYNNEI. DNA of the CDR3: TGTGCCAGCAGTGAACTGACAGGGCCCTATGGCTACACCTTC. Amino acid sequence: CASSELTGPYGYTF.

The CDR3 is CASSKDRGPYAANEQYF. In DNA, the CDR3 is TGTGCCAGTAGTAAAGATAGGGGTCCCTACGCGGCCAACGAGCAGTACTTC. The chain has TRBV19 and TRBJ2-7, with D tentatively TRBD1 (5 bases). CDR3 length equals 17 residues. Trimming took 4 bases from V and 5 from J, leaving 24 bases between them. CDR1 and CDR2 (germline): LNHDA, SQIVND (reference sequence).